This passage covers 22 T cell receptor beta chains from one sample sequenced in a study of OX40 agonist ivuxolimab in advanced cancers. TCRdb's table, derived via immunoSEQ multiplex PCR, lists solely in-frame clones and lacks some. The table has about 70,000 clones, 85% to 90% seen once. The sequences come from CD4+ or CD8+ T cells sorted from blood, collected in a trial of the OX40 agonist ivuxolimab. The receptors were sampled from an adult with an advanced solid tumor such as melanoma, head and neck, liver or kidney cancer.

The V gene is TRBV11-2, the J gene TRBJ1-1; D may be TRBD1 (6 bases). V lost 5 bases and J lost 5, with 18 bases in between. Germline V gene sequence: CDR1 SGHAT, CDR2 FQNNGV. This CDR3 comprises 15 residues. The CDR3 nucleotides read TGTGCCAGCAGCCTCAATCCAGGGGCAATGACTGAAGCTTTCTTT. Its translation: CASSLNPGAMTEAFF.

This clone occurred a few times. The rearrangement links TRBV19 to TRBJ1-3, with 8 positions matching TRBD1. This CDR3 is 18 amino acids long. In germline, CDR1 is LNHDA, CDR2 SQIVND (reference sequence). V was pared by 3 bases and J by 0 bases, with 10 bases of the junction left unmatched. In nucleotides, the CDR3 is TGTGCCAGTAGTATCCCGGGACAGGCATTACTCTCTGGAAACACCATATATTTT. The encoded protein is CASSIPGQALLSGNTIYF.

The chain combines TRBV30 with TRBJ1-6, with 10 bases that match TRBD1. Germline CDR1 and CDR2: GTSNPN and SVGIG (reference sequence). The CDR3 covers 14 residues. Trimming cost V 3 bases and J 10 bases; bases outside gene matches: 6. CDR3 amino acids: CAWRVDRGQSPLHF. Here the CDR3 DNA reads TGTGCCTGGAGGGTTGACAGGGGGCAATCACCCCTCCACTTT.

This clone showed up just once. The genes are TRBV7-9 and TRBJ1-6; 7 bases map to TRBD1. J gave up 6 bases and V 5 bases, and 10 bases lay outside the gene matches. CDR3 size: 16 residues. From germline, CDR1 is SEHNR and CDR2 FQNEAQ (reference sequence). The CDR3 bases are TGTGCCAGCAGCCCCCCGAACAGGGGAGGTAATTCACCCCTCCACTTT. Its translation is CASSPPNRGGNSPLHF.

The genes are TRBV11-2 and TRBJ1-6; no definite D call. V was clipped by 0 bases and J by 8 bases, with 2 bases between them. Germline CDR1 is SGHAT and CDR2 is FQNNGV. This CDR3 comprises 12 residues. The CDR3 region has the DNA TGTGCCAGCAGCTTAGATCATTCACCCCTCCACTTT. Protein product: CASSLDHSPLHF.

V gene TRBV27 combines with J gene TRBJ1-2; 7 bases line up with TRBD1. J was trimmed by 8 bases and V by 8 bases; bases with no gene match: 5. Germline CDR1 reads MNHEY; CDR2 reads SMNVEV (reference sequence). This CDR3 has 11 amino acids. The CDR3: CASSTGLGYTF. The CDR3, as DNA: TGTGCCAGCTCGACAGGGCTAGGCTACACCTTC.

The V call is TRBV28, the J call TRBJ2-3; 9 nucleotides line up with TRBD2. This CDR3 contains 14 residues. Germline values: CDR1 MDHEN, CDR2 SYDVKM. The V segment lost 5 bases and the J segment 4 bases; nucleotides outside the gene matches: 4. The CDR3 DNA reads TGTGCCAGCAGTGTTAGCGGGAGCGCAGATACGCAGTATTTT. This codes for CASSVSGSADTQYF. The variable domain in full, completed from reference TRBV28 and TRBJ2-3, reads DVKVTQSSRYLVKRTGEKVFLECVQDMDHENMFWYRQDPGLGLRLIYFSYDVKMKEKGDIPEGYSVSREKKERFSLILESASTNQTSMYLCASSVSGSADTQYFGPGTRLTVL.

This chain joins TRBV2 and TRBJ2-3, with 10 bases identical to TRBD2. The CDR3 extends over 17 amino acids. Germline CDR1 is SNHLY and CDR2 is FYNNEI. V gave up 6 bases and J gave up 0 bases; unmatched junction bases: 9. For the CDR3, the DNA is TGTGCCAGCAGAGTGCCTAGCGGGAGTGGGAGCACAGATACGCAGTATTTT. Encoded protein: CASRVPSGSGSTDTQYF.

The CDR3 region has the DNA TGTGCCAGCAGCTTACAGGATACTGGAAACACCATATATTTT. Translation gives CASSLQDTGNTIYF. The chain employs TRBV5-6 and TRBJ1-3; tentatively, D is TRBD1 (5 bases). Germline CDR1 and CDR2: SGHDT and YYEEEE. The CDR3 runs 14 residues. Trimming stripped 2 bases from V and 2 bases from J, with 8 bases between.

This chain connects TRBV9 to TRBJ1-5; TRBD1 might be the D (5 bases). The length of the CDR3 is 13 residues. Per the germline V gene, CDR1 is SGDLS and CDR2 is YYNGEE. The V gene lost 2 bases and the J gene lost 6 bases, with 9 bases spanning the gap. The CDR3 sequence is CASSVTGGQPQHF. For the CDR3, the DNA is TGTGCCAGCAGCGTCACGGGGGGTCAGCCCCAGCATTTT.

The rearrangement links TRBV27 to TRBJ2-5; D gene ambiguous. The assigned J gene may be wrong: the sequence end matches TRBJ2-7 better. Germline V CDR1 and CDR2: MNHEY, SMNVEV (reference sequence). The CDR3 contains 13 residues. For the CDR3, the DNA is TGTGCCAGCAGTTCCACAGAGAACAACGAGCAGTACTTC. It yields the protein CASSSTENNEQYF.

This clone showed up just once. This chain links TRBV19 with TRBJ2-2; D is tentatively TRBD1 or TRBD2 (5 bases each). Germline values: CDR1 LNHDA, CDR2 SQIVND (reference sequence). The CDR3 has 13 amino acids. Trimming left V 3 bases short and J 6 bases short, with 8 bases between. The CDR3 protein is CASSMRGSGELFF. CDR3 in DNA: TGTGCCAGTAGTATGAGGGGATCCGGGGAGCTGTTTTTT. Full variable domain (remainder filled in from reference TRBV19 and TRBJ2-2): DGGITQSPKYLFRKEGQNVTLSCEQNLNHDAMYWYRQDPGQGLRLIYYSQIVNDFQKGDIAEGYSVSREKKESFPLTVTSAQKNPTAFYLCASSMRGSGELFFGEGSRLTVL.

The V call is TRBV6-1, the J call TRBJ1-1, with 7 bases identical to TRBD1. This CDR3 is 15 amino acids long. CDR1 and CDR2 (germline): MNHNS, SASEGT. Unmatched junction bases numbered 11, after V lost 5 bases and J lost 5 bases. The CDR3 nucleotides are TGTGCCAGCAGTCCACAGACAGGGACGGGAACTGAAGCTTTCTTT. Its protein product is CASSPQTGTGTEAFF.

The CDR3 nucleotides read TGCGCCAGCAGCTTGGACGCGGTTCTAGCCAAAAACATTCAGTACTTC. Protein product: CASSLDAVLAKNIQYF. The rearrangement links TRBV5-1 to TRBJ2-4; D ambiguous. Deletions cut 0 bases from V and 0 bases from J, with 10 bases between. Germline values: CDR1 SGHRS, CDR2 YFSETQ. The CDR3 loop spans 16 amino acids.

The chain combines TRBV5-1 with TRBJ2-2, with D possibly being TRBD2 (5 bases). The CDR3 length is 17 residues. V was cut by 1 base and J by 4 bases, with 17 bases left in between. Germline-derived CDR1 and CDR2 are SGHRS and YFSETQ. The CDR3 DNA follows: TGCGCCAGCAGCTTGACCGGGCGTGGCGGGTCCACCGGGGAGCTGTTTTTT. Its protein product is CASSLTGRGGSTGELFF.

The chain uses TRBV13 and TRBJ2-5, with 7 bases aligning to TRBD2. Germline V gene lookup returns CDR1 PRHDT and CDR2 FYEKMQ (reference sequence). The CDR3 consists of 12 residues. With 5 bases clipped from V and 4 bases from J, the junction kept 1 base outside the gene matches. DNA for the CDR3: TGTGCCAGCAGCGGCGGGGGAGAGACCCAGTACTTC. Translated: CASSGGGETQYF.

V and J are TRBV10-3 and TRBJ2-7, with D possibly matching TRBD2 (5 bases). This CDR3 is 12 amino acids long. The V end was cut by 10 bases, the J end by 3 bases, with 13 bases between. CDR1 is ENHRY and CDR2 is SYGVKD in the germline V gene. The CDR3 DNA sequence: TGTGCCACTGCGTCCAGCGGCTACGAGCAGTACTTC. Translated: CATASSGYEQYF.

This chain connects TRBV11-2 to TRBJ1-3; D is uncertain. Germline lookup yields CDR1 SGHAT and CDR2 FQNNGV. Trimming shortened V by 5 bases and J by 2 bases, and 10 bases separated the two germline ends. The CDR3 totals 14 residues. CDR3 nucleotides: TGTGCCAGCAGCCCCTCCGGGGCTGGAAACACCATATATTTT. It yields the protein CASSPSGAGNTIYF.

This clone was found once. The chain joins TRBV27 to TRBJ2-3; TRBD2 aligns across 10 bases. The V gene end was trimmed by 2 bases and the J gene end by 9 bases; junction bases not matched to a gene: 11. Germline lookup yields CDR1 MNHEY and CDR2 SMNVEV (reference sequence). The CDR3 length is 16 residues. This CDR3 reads CASSLGVLAGAETQYF. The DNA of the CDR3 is TGTGCCAGCAGTTTAGGGGTTCTAGCGGGAGCCGAAACGCAGTATTTT.

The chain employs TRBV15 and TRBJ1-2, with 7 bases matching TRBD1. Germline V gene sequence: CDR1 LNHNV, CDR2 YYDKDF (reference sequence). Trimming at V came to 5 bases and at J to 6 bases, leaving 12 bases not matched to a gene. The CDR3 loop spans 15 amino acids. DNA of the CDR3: TGTGCCACCAGCTCTAGGACAGGACTTATCGATGGCTACACCTTC. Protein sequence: CATSSRTGLIDGYTF.

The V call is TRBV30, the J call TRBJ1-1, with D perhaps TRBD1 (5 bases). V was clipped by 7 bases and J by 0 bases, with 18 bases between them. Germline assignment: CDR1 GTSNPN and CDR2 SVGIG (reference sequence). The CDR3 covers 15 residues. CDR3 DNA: TGTGCCTCTGACCCTCTGACAGCGATGAACACTGAAGCTTTCTTT. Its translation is CASDPLTAMNTEAFF.

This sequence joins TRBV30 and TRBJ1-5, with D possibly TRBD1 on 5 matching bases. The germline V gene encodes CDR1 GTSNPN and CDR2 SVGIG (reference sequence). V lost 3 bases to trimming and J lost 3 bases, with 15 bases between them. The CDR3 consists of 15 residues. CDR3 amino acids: CAWSKGSTLNQPQHF. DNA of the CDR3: TGTGCCTGGAGCAAGGGGTCAACCCTCAATCAGCCCCAGCATTTT.